The 10 T cell receptor beta chains in this list originate from one sample, sequenced in a study of glioma-infiltrating T cells (dated by TCRdb to the mid-2010s). Sequencer: Illumina MiSeq. TCR alpha and beta CDR3 regions were amplified with the iRepertoire nested amplicon-rescue multiplex PCR (arm-PCR) platform from RNA. TCRdb trimmed the raw reads at Q25, called clones with MiXCR and kept productive beta chains. One record per CDR3 amino acid sequence lists the most common genes and DNA. The sample has about 140,000 distinct CDR3 sequences on record, 30% to 40% of them singletons. Around 20% of the sample is in the top ten clones. What was sequenced was glioma tissue, nonneoplastic brain tissue, or PBMCs (not recorded which). The receptors here all came from a human donor with low-grade glioma or glioblastoma, undergoing nonglioma brain surgery, or in good health (not recorded which).

This clonotype was detected many times. V gene TRBV20-1 combines with J gene TRBJ2-3; D is uncertain. Looked up from germline, CDR1 is DFQATT and CDR2 is SNEGSKA (reference sequence). The CDR3 is made up of 13 amino acids. Deletions cut 4 bases from V and 4 bases from J, with 12 bases between. The CDR3 spells CSATKSVADTQYF. Written as DNA, the CDR3 is TGCAGTGCTACGAAATCGGTGGCAGATACGCAGTATTTT.

This clonotype showed up just a few times. The genes are TRBV27 and TRBJ1-1; the D is unclear. The CDR3 has 13 residues. V was clipped by 6 bases and J by 10 bases, with 18 bases between them. From germline, CDR1 is MNHEY and CDR2 SMNVEV (reference sequence). Here the CDR3 reads CASSQIRLERAFF. The CDR3 region has the DNA TGTGCCAGCAGCCAGATCCGACTGGAGCGAGCTTTCTTT.

There are many counts of this clonotype. The J gene is TRBJ2-1, the V gene TRBV6-2 or TRBV6-3; D might be TRBD2 (6 bases). The length of the CDR3 is 11 residues. V was trimmed by 10 bases and J by 10 bases, leaving 14 bases between them. From germline, CDR1 is MNHEY and CDR2 SVGEGT. The CDR3 DNA reads TGTGCCACCCGGGAGTTCAAAGAGCAGTTCTTC. Amino acid sequence: CATREFKEQFF.

This clonotype was observed once. The chain employs TRBV9 and TRBJ2-5; TRBD2 aligns across 8 bases. Losses at the gene ends were 0 bases for V and 4 bases for J; bases not matched to a gene: 5. The germline CDR1 and CDR2 sequences are SGDLS and YYNGEE. The CDR3 length is 15 residues. The CDR3 DNA follows: TGTGCCAGCAGCGTAGTAGCGGGAACTGGAGAGACCCAGTACTTC. Residues: CASSVVAGTGETQYF.

The chain joins TRBV7-2 to TRBJ1-1; D is undetermined. This CDR3 spans 13 amino acids. V lost 2 bases, J lost 3 bases, and 7 bases lay in between. Looked up from germline, CDR1 is SGHTA and CDR2 is FQGNSA. CDR3 bases: TGTGCCAGCAGCTTACTATTAGACACTGAAGCTTTCTTT. Its translation: CASSLLLDTEAFF.

The rearrangement uses TRBV7-9 and TRBJ2-5; 8 bases align to TRBD2. Losses at the gene ends were 5 bases for V and 2 bases for J; bases not matched to a gene: 4. CDR1 is SEHNR and CDR2 is FQNEAQ in the germline V gene (reference sequence). The CDR3 has 14 amino acids. The CDR3 reads CASSPGLAQETQYF. CDR3 DNA: TGTGCCAGCAGCCCTGGACTAGCTCAAGAGACCCAGTACTTC.

This clonotype was recorded at least ten times. The chain combines TRBV6-1 with TRBJ1-5, with D possibly being TRBD1 (5 bases). Trimming shortened V by 2 bases and J by 0 bases, and 8 bases separated the two germline ends. In germline, CDR1 is MNHNS, CDR2 SASEGT. This CDR3 comprises 15 residues. CDR3 in DNA: TGTGCCAGCAGTGAACAGGGTATTAGCAATCAGCCCCAGCATTTT. Protein product: CASSEQGISNQPQHF.

This rearrangement joins TRBV27 to TRBJ2-3; D not resolved. The CDR3 is 16 amino acids. Germline V gene data show CDR1 as MNHEY and CDR2 as SMNVEV (reference sequence). The germline V and J ends were trimmed by 6 bases and 2 bases, with 18 bases remaining between them. The CDR3 coding sequence is TGTGCCAGCAGCCGTGCAAGCGTGAGTGACACAGATACGCAGTATTTT. Protein: CASSRASVSDTDTQYF.

The chain links TRBV3-1 to TRBJ2-1, with a tentative D call TRBD1 (5 bases). With 0 bases removed from V and 9 bases from J, the gap between germline ends came to 9 bases. The CDR3 totals 13 residues. Looked up from germline, CDR1 is LGHDT and CDR2 is YNNKEL (reference sequence). In DNA, the CDR3 is TGTGCCAGCAGCCAAGAAGGGGTGGGTGAGCAGTTCTTC. Translating gives CASSQEGVGEQFF.

This clonotype was counted at least ten times. The genes are TRBV7-2 and TRBJ1-1; no definite D call. From germline, CDR1 is SGHTA and CDR2 FQGNSA. The CDR3 has 13 amino acids. V was clipped by 3 bases and J by 3 bases, with 8 bases between them. The CDR3 nucleotides are TGTGCCAGCAGCTTTGGCGGGGACACTGAAGCTTTCTTT. Its protein is CASSFGGDTEAFF.